The 26 T cell receptor beta chains reported below all come from one sample, sequenced in a study of blood T cell repertoires in COVID-19. Using immunoSEQ multiplex PCR, the repertoire was profiled, and TCRdb retains in-frame clones only, with some absent. The sample shows about 210,000 clones, less than 90% of them seen only once. The sample consisted of peripheral blood. The receptors originated from a man aged 35-49 years with acute or convalescent COVID-19.

This chain joins TRBV7-3 and TRBJ1-1; possibly TRBD1 for D (5 bases). Germline V CDR1 and CDR2: SGHTA, FQGTGA. The CDR3 consists of 14 residues. V shed 5 bases and J shed 5 bases, with 15 bases lying between them. The CDR3 is CASSPGRRGTEAFF. CDR3 DNA: TGTGCCAGCAGCCCCGGACGTCGGGGGACTGAAGCTTTCTTT.

The chain uses TRBV21-1 and TRBJ1-5. TRBV21-1 is a known pseudogene. CDR3 length equals 12 residues. CDR3 residues: CASRSFNQPQHF. For the CDR3, the DNA is TGTGCCAGCAGGAGCTTTAATCAGCCCCAGCATTTT.

The chain has TRBV5-1 and TRBJ1-4, with a possible D match to TRBD1 (6 bases). The CDR3 totals 15 residues. In germline, CDR1 is SGHRS, CDR2 YFSETQ. With 4 bases removed from V and 2 bases from J, the gap between germline ends came to 12 bases. CDR3 DNA sequence: TGCGCCAGCAGCCCTGGCAGGGGCACTAATGAAAAACTGTTTTTT. Translating it yields CASSPGRGTNEKLFF. Full variable domain (rest looked up from reference TRBV5-1 and TRBJ1-4): KAGVTQTPRYLIKTRGQQVTLSCSPISGHRSVSWYQQTPGQGLQFLFEYFSETQRNKGNFPGRFSGRQFSNSRSEMNVSTLELGDSALYLCASSPGRGTNEKLFFGSGTQLSVL.

V usage is TRBV19 and J usage is TRBJ2-7; 14 nucleotides line up with TRBD2. The J segment lost 3 bases and the V segment lost 5 bases, leaving 6 bases of the junction unmatched. This CDR3 region has 16 residues. Per the germline V gene, CDR1 is LNHDA and CDR2 is SQIVND (reference sequence). For the CDR3, the DNA is TGTGCCAGTAGTTCCCGGACTAGCGGGGGGCACTACGAGCAGTACTTC. It yields the protein CASSSRTSGGHYEQYF.

CDR3 DNA sequence: TGTGCCAGCAGCTTAGCGAGCGATCAGCCCCAGCATTTT. The encoded protein is CASSLASDQPQHF. The chain joins TRBV7-2 to TRBJ1-5; D call uncertain. Germline V gene sequence: CDR1 SGHTA, CDR2 FQGNSA. V was cut by 0 bases and J by 5 bases, with 5 bases left in between. CDR3 size: 13 residues.

The J gene is TRBJ1-5, the V gene TRBV2; the D is unclear. The V gene lost 3 bases and the J gene lost 6 bases, with 9 bases spanning the gap. Germline V lookup: CDR1 SNHLY, CDR2 FYNNEI. The CDR3 is made up of 13 amino acids. The CDR3 DNA sequence: TGTGCCAGCAGTGATGCGGGGTTTCAGCCCCAGCATTTT. Protein sequence: CASSDAGFQPQHF.

The CDR3 spells CASSGTGSRTQYF. For the CDR3, the DNA is TGTGCCAGTTCCGGGACAGGCTCTCGTACGCAGTATTTT. The V and J genes are TRBV19 and TRBJ2-3; 8 bases align to TRBD1. Per germline, CDR1 LNHDA and CDR2 SQIVND (reference sequence). The CDR3 runs to 13 residues. J gave up 8 bases and V 8 bases, and 9 bases lay outside the gene matches.

The V gene is TRBV6-5, the J gene TRBJ2-7; 11 nucleotides align to TRBD2. The CDR3 totals 14 residues. J was trimmed by 4 bases and V by 5 bases; bases with no gene match: 4. Germline V gives CDR1 MNHEY, CDR2 SVGAGI. The CDR3 here is CASSKTSGAYEQYF. The DNA for the CDR3 is TGTGCCAGCAGTAAGACTAGCGGGGCGTACGAGCAGTACTTC.

The chain employs TRBV25-1 and TRBJ1-2, with D unresolved. This CDR3 has 14 residues. Germline loops: CDR1 MGHDK, CDR2 SYGVNS. The V end lost 2 bases, the J end lost 1 base, and 8 bases lay between the germline ends. The CDR3 sequence: CASSEQALNYGYTF. CDR3 in DNA: TGTGCCAGCAGTGAACAGGCCCTTAACTATGGCTACACCTTC.

The chain is built from TRBV7-2 and TRBJ2-1; 12 bases line up with TRBD2. The V gene's germline CDR1 is SGHTA and CDR2 FQGNSA. The CDR3 is 18 amino acids. V shed 1 base and J 1 base; nucleotides not matched to a gene: 5. Here the CDR3 DNA reads TGTGCCAGCAGCTTAGAAAACCTAGCGGGAGGGTCCTACAATGAGCAGTTCTTC. Its translation is CASSLENLAGGSYNEQFF.

This clone was recorded only once. V gene TRBV27 combines with J gene TRBJ2-3; possibly TRBD2 for D (5 bases). The CDR3 is 14 residues long. Germline V gives CDR1 MNHEY, CDR2 SMNVEV (reference sequence). Trimming pared 4 bases from V and 0 bases from J, leaving 8 bases between. In nucleotides, the CDR3 is TGTGCCAGCAGTTCCTGGACTAGCACAGATACGCAGTATTTT. Encoded protein: CASSSWTSTDTQYF.

This chain joins TRBV23-1 and TRBJ1-5, with TRBD1 matching 8 bases. TRBV23-1 is reported as an ORF; its role is uncertain. There are 13 residues in the CDR3. J lost 7 bases, V lost 6 bases, and 5 bases had no gene match. This CDR3 is CASSGTGGQPQHF. The DNA for the CDR3 is TGCGCCAGCAGCGGTACAGGGGGACAGCCCCAGCATTTT.

The chain has TRBV28 and TRBJ2-2, with D possibly matching TRBD2 (5 bases). Germline V CDR1 and CDR2: MDHEN, SYDVKM. Between the trimmed V and J ends, which lost 5 bases and 1 base, there was a span of 17 bases. CDR3 length: 17 amino acids. The CDR3 is CASSPLPGSLNTGELFF. In DNA, the CDR3 is TGTGCCAGCAGTCCCTTGCCGGGGTCTTTGAACACCGGGGAGCTGTTTTTT.

This clone was counted ten times or more. The chain combines TRBV4-1 with TRBJ1-5, with D possibly being TRBD1 (5 bases). This CDR3 is 16 amino acids long. Between the trimmed V and J ends, which lost 6 bases and 2 bases, there was a span of 17 bases. Germline assignment: CDR1 MGHRA and CDR2 YSYEKL. DNA of the CDR3: TGCGCCAGCAGTGGAGACCAGGGTTTACGCAATCAGCCCCAGCATTTT. It specifies CASSGDQGLRNQPQHF.

The chain couples TRBV10-3 to TRBJ2-7, with TRBD1 as a possible D gene (6 bases). Trimming pared 11 bases from V and 9 bases from J, leaving 23 bases between. Germline CDR1 reads ENHRY; CDR2 reads SYGVKD. This CDR3 is 13 amino acids long. DNA for the CDR3: TGTGCCGTGACCGGGACACTAGAGGGGCGGCAGTACTTC. As protein: CAVTGTLEGRQYF.

This clone has only one observation. V usage is TRBV6-5 and J usage is TRBJ2-2; TRBD1 aligns across 8 bases. Germline loops: CDR1 MNHEY, CDR2 SVGAGI. V dropped 2 bases and J dropped 0; count of bases not matched to a gene: 2. The CDR3 sequence is 16 residues long. DNA of the CDR3: TGTGCCAGCAGTTACCGGACAGGGACGAACACCGGGGAGCTGTTTTTT. Protein sequence: CASSYRTGTNTGELFF.

This chain uses TRBV29-1 with TRBJ1-4, with TRBD1 as a possible D gene (5 bases). The CDR3 is made up of 17 amino acids. With 7 bases removed from V and 4 bases from J, the gap between germline ends came to 25 bases. The germline V gene has CDR1 SQVTM and CDR2 ANQGSEA. DNA of the CDR3: TGCAGCGCAGATCCTTTTGGGGGGAGGGAGAATAATGAAAAACTGTTTTTT. This sequence encodes CSADPFGGRENNEKLFF.

V usage is TRBV5-1 and J usage is TRBJ2-3; D remains ambiguous. Trimming removed 0 bases from V and 2 bases from J, with 16 bases in between. This CDR3 is built from 17 residues. Per germline, CDR1 SGHRS and CDR2 YFSETQ. CDR3 sequence reads: CASSLARFYTNTDTQYF. CDR3 DNA: TGCGCCAGCAGCTTGGCCAGGTTCTACACAAACACAGATACGCAGTATTTT.

A remark on this clone: The same CDR3 arises from other DNA sequences in this sample as well. The V call is TRBV27, the J call TRBJ2-2; maybe TRBD1 (6 bases). The CDR3 totals 15 residues. The germline gives CDR1 MNHEY, CDR2 SMNVEV (reference sequence). Deletions cut 4 bases from V and 4 bases from J, with 13 bases between. Here the CDR3 DNA reads TGTGCCAGCAGTTCATGGGGGCGCGGCACCGGGGAGCTGTTTTTT. Encoded protein: CASSSWGRGTGELFF.

In this sample, this clone turned up a few times. The V call is TRBV19, the J call TRBJ1-2; 11 nucleotides align to TRBD1. The CDR3 totals 17 residues. Germline CDR1 and CDR2: LNHDA and SQIVND (reference sequence). J lost 0 bases, V lost 3 bases, and 6 bases had no gene match. As DNA, the CDR3 is TGTGCCAGTAGTATCCCGGACAGGGGGCTGGCTAACTATGGCTACACCTTC. It codes for CASSIPDRGLANYGYTF.

The chain recombines TRBV27 with TRBJ1-2; 11 nucleotides line up with TRBD1. The length of the CDR3 is 13 residues. V dropped 2 bases and J dropped 9; count of bases not matched to a gene: 2. CDR1 MNHEY and CDR2 SMNVEV come from the germline V gene (reference sequence). The CDR3 DNA is TGTGCCAGCAGTTTAGGACAGGGGGCACGCTACACCTTC. It encodes CASSLGQGARYTF.

The chain joins TRBV6-5 to TRBJ1-2; D is ambiguous. Germline V gene lookup returns CDR1 MNHEY and CDR2 SVGAGI. V dropped 0 bases and J dropped 1 base, with 6 bases sitting between them. The CDR3 extends over 14 amino acids. The CDR3 DNA reads as TGTGCCAGCAGTTACTCACAGTTTAACTATGGCTACACCTTC. It encodes CASSYSQFNYGYTF.

V is TRBV18 and J is TRBJ2-3; D is possibly TRBD2 (5 bases). With 4 bases removed from V and 5 bases from J, the gap between germline ends came to 16 bases. Germline assignment: CDR1 KGHSH and CDR2 LQKENI. CDR3 length equals 15 residues. CDR3 DNA sequence: TGTGCCAGCTCACTCCCACTAGGTGGTGTAGATACGCAGTATTTT. Protein product: CASSLPLGGVDTQYF.

This rearrangement joins TRBV25-1 to TRBJ2-1; TRBD2 aligns across 11 bases. The CDR3 sequence is 17 residues long. The germline CDR1 and CDR2 sequences are MGHDK and SYGVNS. After removal of 4 bases from V and 9 bases from J, the junction contained 14 bases not matched to a gene. CDR3 nucleotide sequence: TGTGCCAGCAGTGTCCCGGGACTAGCGGTTCCCCAGGGTGAGCAGTTCTTC. Protein sequence: CASSVPGLAVPQGEQFF.

The chain employs TRBV7-9 and TRBJ2-1, with D uncertain. Germline CDR1 is SEHNR and CDR2 is FQNEAQ (reference sequence). V was clipped by 5 bases and J by 5 bases, with 16 bases between them. The CDR3 sequence is 15 residues long. This CDR3 reads CASSLITRLNNEQFF. CDR3 nucleotide sequence: TGTGCCAGCAGCCTCATTACCCGACTGAACAATGAGCAGTTCTTC.

V is TRBV19 and J is TRBJ2-1; possibly TRBD1 for D (5 bases). CDR3 length: 14 amino acids. Deletions cut 1 base from V and 7 bases from J, with 11 bases between. The V gene's germline CDR1 is LNHDA and CDR2 SQIVND (reference sequence). The CDR3 is CASSIGLQGNEQFF. CDR3 sequence (DNA): TGTGCCAGTAGTATAGGTCTCCAGGGAAATGAGCAGTTCTTC.